The rows below give T cell receptor beta chains drawn from one sample of a study of cytomegalovirus exposure and HLA in healthy donors. Assay used: immunoSEQ multiplex PCR; TCRdb lists only in-frame clones, some missing. The table shows fewer than 200,000 clones, with 60% to 85% occurring only once. Specimen: PBMCs. These receptors were taken from a woman in her fifties or sixties in good health and CMV-seropositive. Both conserved end residues are part of each CDR3. The order of the fields is clone size, D gene, J gene, V gene, CDR3 DNA, CDR3 protein. D genes are given only for firm matches. Rows may omit the clone size; those that give it use once, few, many or a size class.

NA	TRBD1	TRBJ1-3	TRBV2	TGTGCCAGCCGCCTTACAGGGGCAGAAAACACCATATATTTT	CASRLTGAENTIYF
NA	TRBD1	TRBJ1-6	TRBV5-4	TGTGCCAGCAGCGCCCGGGACAGGGATAATTCACCCCTCCACTTT	CASSARDRDNSPLHF
once	TRBD1	TRBJ2-3	TRBV5-4	TGTGCCAGCAGCCGACAGGGGAATCGGGATACGCAGTATTTT	CASSRQGNRDTQYF
few	TRBD1	TRBJ2-1	TRBV2	TGTGCCAGCAGTGACGGGACAGGACCTCGGGAGCAGTTCTTC	CASSDGTGPREQFF
NA	NA	TRBJ2-7	TRBV7-8	TGTGCCAGCAGCTTGGGACTGACAGGGAGCTCCTACGAGCAGTACTTC	CASSLGLTGSSYEQYF
NA	TRBD1	TRBJ2-7	TRBV7-8	TGTGCCAGCAGCGGGACAGGGGTCAACGAGCAGTACTTC	CASSGTGVNEQYF
few	NA	TRBJ1-6	TRBV18	TGTGCCAGCTCACCTCAGGGCCGGGATAATTCACCCCTCCACTTT	CASSPQGRDNSPLHF
NA	NA	TRBJ1-6	TRBV19	TGTGCCAGTTCCATAGGGGACATTAATAATTCACCCCTCCACTTT	CASSIGDINNSPLHF
NA	NA	TRBJ1-2	TRBV6-5	TGTGCCAGCAGCCCCACAGGCGAATTCTATGGCTACACCTTC	CASSPTGEFYGYTF
NA	TRBD2	TRBJ2-1	TRBV9	TGTGCCAGCAGCGAGACCCTCTCAAGCGGGGGGGCCATCTACAATGAGCAGTTCTTC	CASSETLSSGGAIYNEQFF
once	NA	TRBJ1-1	TRBV14	TGTGCCAGCAGCTCCAACTCCGGGAAAGGCACTGAAGCTTTCTTT	CASSSNSGKGTEAFF
NA	NA	TRBJ1-4	TRBV5-8	TGTGCCAGCAGCTTAAGGGGTAGTACGGCTCTGGGTGAAAAACTGTTTTTT	CASSLRGSTALGEKLFF
few	TRBD1	TRBJ1-4	TRBV19	TGTGCCAGTAGTATCTGGGGACAGGGGATCGAAAAACTGTTTTTT	CASSIWGQGIEKLFF
NA	TRBD1	TRBJ1-1	TRBV7-9	TGTGCCAGCAGCTCACGACAGGGGATGAACACTGAAGCTTTCTTT	CASSSRQGMNTEAFF
few	NA	TRBJ2-2	TRBV5-1	TGCGCCAGCAGCTTGGAGTTCCGGGGGTCGGCGAACACCGGGGAGCTGTTTTTT	CASSLEFRGSANTGELFF
NA	NA	TRBJ2-7	TRBV6-5	TGTGCCAGCACTCTACGCGGGGCGGGCGAGCAGTACTTC	CASTLRGAGEQYF
few	NA	TRBJ1-2	TRBV7-9	TGTGCCAGCAGCCCCGGACAGTATGGCTACACCTTC	CASSPGQYGYTF
NA	TRBD1	TRBJ1-2	TRBV2	TGTGCCAGCAGCCCGGGGACAGCTAATGGCTACACCTTC	CASSPGTANGYTF
NA	TRBD2	TRBJ2-3	TRBV29-1	TGCAGCGGAGGACTAGATGATACGCAGTATTTT	CSGGLDDTQYF
NA	NA	TRBJ2-2	TRBV2	TGTGCCAGCAGGACTCAGGGGGGGAACACCGGGGAGCTGTTTTTT	CASRTQGGNTGELFF
NA	NA	TRBJ1-3	TRBV6-1	TGTGCCAGCAGTCGCGGGGGCTCTGGAAACACCATATATTTT	CASSRGGSGNTIYF
NA	NA	TRBJ1-1	TRBV7-3	TGTGCCAGCAGCGCCCAGGGTGTGGGGTACACTGAAGCTTTCTTT	CASSAQGVGYTEAFF
NA	NA	TRBJ1-1	TRBV5-4	TGTGCCAGCAGCTTGGACGGGGGAGGGGACACTGAAGCTTTCTTT	CASSLDGGGDTEAFF